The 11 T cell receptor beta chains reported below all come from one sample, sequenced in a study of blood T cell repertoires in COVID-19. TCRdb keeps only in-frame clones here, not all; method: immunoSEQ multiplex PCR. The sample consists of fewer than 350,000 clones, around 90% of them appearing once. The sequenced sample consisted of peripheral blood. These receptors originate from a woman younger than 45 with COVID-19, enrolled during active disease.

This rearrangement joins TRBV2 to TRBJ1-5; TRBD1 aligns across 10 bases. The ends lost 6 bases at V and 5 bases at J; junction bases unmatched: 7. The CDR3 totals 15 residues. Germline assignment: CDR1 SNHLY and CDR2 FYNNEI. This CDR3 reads CASSPGTGVYQPQHF. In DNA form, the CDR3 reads TGTGCCAGCAGCCCCGGGACAGGGGTCTATCAGCCCCAGCATTTT.

CDR3 residues: CASSSGQGLNSPLHF. CDR3 coding DNA: TGTGCCAGCAGCTCCGGACAGGGTTTAAATTCACCCCTCCACTTT. J is TRBJ1-6 and V is TRBV6-5, with 8 nucleotides matching TRBD1. Per the germline V gene, CDR1 is MNHEY and CDR2 is SVGAGI. CDR3 size: 15 residues. The trim removed 6 bases at V and 7 bases at J, leaving 8 bases unmatched.

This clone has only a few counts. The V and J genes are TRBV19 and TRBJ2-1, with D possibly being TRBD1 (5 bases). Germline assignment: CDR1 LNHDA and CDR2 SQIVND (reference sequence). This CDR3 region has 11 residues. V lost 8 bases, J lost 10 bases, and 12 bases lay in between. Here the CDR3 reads CASDRTFEQFF. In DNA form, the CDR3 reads TGTGCCAGTGACCGGACATTCGAGCAGTTCTTC.

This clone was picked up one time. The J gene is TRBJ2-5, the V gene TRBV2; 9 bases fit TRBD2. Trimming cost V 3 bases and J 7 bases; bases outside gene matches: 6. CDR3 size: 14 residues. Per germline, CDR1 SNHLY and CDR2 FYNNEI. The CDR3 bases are TGTGCCAGCAGTGACCCGGGCGGGAGGGCGACCCAGTACTTC. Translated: CASSDPGGRATQYF.

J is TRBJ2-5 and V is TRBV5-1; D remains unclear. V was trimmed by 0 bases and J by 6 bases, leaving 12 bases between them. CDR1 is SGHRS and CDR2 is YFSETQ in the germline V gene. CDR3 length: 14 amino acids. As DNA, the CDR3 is TGCGCCAGCAGCTTGGCCGTTCAGATGAAGACCCAGTACTTC. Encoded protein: CASSLAVQMKTQYF. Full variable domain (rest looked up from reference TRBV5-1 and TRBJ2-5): KAGVTQTPRYLIKTRGQQVTLSCSPISGHRSVSWYQQTPGQGLQFLFEYFSETQRNKGNFPGRFSGRQFSNSRSEMNVSTLELGDSALYLCASSLAVQMKTQYFGPGTRLLVL.

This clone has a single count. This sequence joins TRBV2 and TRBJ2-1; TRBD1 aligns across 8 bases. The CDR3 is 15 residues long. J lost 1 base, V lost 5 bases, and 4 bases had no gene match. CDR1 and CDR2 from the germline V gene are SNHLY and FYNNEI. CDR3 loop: CASSTTGGSYNEQFF. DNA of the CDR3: TGTGCCAGCAGTACCACAGGGGGATCCTACAATGAGCAGTTCTTC. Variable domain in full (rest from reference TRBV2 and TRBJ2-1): EPEVTQTPSHQVTQMGQEVILRCVPISNHLYFYWYRQILGQKVEFLVSFYNNEISEKSEIFDDQFSVERPDGSNFTLKIRSTKLEDSAMYFCASSTTGGSYNEQFFGPGTRLTVL.

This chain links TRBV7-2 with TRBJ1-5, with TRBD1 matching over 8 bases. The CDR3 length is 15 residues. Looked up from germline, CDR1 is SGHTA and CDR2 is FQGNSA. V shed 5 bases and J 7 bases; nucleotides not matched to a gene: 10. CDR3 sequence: CASSLETGVGQPQHF. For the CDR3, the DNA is TGTGCCAGCAGCCTAGAGACAGGGGTGGGACAGCCCCAGCATTTT. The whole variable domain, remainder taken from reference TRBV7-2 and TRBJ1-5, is GAGVSQSPSNKVTEKGKDVELRCDPISGHTALYWYRQSLGQGLEFLIYFQGNSAPDKSGLPSDRFSAERTGGSVSTLTIQRTQQEDSAVYLCASSLETGVGQPQHFGDGTRLSIL.

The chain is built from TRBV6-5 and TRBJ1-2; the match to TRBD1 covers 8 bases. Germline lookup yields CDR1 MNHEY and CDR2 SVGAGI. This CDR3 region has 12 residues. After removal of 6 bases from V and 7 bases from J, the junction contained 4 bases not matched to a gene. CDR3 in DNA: TGTGCCAGCAGACAGGGGGGAAGTGGCTACACCTTC. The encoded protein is CASRQGGSGYTF.

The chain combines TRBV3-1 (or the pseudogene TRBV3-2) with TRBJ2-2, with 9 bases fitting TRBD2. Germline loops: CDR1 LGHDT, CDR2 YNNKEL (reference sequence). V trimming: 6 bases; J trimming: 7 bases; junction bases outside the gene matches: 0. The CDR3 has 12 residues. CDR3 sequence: CASRREGGELFF. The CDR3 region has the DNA TGTGCCAGCAGGCGGGAGGGCGGGGAGCTGTTTTTT.

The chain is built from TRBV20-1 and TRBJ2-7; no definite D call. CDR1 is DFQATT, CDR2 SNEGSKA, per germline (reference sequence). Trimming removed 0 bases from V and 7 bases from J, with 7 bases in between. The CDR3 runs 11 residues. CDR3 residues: CSARDWPEQYF. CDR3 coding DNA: TGCAGTGCTAGAGATTGGCCGGAGCAGTACTTC.

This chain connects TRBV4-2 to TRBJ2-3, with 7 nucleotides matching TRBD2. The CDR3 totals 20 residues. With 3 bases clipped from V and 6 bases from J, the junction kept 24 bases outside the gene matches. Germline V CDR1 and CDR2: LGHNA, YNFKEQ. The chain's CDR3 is CASSQRALAEKVIRGDTQYF. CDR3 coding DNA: TGTGCCAGCAGCCAGAGGGCCCTAGCGGAAAAGGTTATACGGGGGGATACGCAGTATTTT.